This T cell receptor beta chain was captured in a study of T cells expressing NK-cell markers. Study-wide background: Sorted CD3+CD56-NKG2C+, CD3+CD56+NKG2C- and CD3+CD56+NKG2C+ T cells were the source of the TCR beta repertoires.

Turning to this clonotype: Its target is unknown.

General study points: These clonotypes also led the CD3+CD56-NKG2C+ fraction in a few donors.

Germline V gene sequence: CDR1 SGHVT, CDR2 SQSDAQ. The CDR3 extends over 16 amino acids. TCRdb reprocessed the 5' RACE reads, keeping one entry per CDR3 protein, no DNA. Reported are approximately 170,000 distinct CDR3 sequences; the ten largest clones contain 20%. The chain joins TRBV7-4 to TRBJ2-7; TCRdb's D gene call, TRBD1, goes unchecked for lack of DNA. The source of this sequence is a man between 18 and 69 years old in good health. The specimen was blood T cells: a sorted CD56 or NKG2C T cell subset, CD4+ or CD8+ T cells, or bulk PBMC T cells (not recorded which). CDR3 in amino acids: CASSPAKGGRSYEQYF. The full variable domain, rest sourced from reference TRBV7-4 and TRBJ2-7, is GAGVSQSPRYKVAKRGRDVALRCDSISGHVTLYWYRQTLGQGSEVLTYSQSDAQRDKSGRPSGRFSAERPERSVSTLKIQRTEQGDSAVYLCASSPAKGGRSYEQYFGPGTRLTVT.